This T cell receptor (beta chain) was sequenced in a study of cytomegalovirus exposure and HLA in healthy donors. The study's findings and limits: According to the study, roughly 160 TCR beta chains were cytomegalovirus-associated. Researchers reported that three CMV-associated chains were confirmed in vitro as CMV antigen-specific. High specificity and sensitivity for cytomegalovirus status were reported for the classifier.

Germline CDR1 MGHRA, CDR2 YSYEKL. The CDR3 spans 13 residues. Trimming took off 0 bases at V and 6 bases at J, with 6 bases between the two ends. Concerning this clone: As yet, its antigen is unknown.

The data were produced by immunoSEQ multiplex PCR, yet TCRdb's version contains in-frame clones alone and is incomplete. This sample carries roughly 100,000 clones, approximately 94% of them seen once, and the ten largest clones take 0.7% to 0.9%. Sequencing used PBMCs. The chain couples TRBV4-1 to TRBJ1-5; D is unclear. This clonotype originated in a woman under 30 in good health and CMV-seronegative. CDR3 amino acids: CASSQDDIQPQHF. CDR3 in DNA: TGCGCCAGCAGCCAAGATGACATTCAGCCCCAGCATTTT.